This TCR beta chain emerged from a study of T-cell reconstitution after alpha-beta-depleted transplantation in children. General study findings and limits: Expanded graft clones numbering several hundred reportedly gave rise to alpha-beta T cells about two months after transplant. Day-60 TCRbeta diversity that was high in some patients was derived from surviving recipient T cells and thymic progenitors. The main origin of T-cell counts and diversity one year after transplant was newly produced T cells.

Researchers prepared the TCRbeta library using unique molecular identifiers, the study reports. TCRdb processed the PCR reads anew with MiXCR; each CDR3 protein has one entry. The sample has 300,000 to 400,000 distinct CDR3 sequences, under 20% seen once. With regard to this clonotype: Its antigen is not known.

There are 17 residues in the CDR3. CDR1 is MNHEY and CDR2 is SVGAGI in the germline V gene. Trimming stripped 2 bases from V and 1 base from J, with 12 bases between. This clonotype was sampled from a male patient between 2 and 10 years old who had a stem cell transplant for acute lymphoblastic leukemia, so the T cells may come from the graft donor. The sample was PBMCs, mostly from graft donor cells, taken 360 days after TCRalphabeta/CD19-depleted stem cell transplant. The gene calls are TRBV6-5 and TRBJ2-6; D is possibly TRBD1 or TRBD2 (6 bases each). CDR3 sequence: CASSYALGGSGANVLTF. In nucleotides, the CDR3 is TGTGCCAGCAGTTACGCCCTAGGGGGGTCTGGGGCCAACGTCCTGACTTTC.